The T cell receptor beta chain under discussion was sequenced for a study of sequential checkpoint blockade in melanoma. Study summary: Some 90 pretreatment tumor DNA samples were TCRβ immunosequenced.

Germline V gene sequence: CDR1 WSHSY, CDR2 SAAADI. This CDR3 region has 14 residues. With 4 bases removed from V and 9 bases from J, the gap between germline ends came to 13 bases. The treatment: randomized to nivolumab then ipilimumab (arm A) or the reverse (arm B). This clone came up a few times. Repertoires were generated with immunoSEQ multiplex PCR, while TCRdb's copy carries only in-frame clones and drops some. The table records roughly 9,000 clones, under 30% of them present only once. V and J are TRBV10-2 and TRBJ1-6; D is unclear. The material was tumor tissue (inferred from file names), obtained from a patient given nivolumab and ipilimumab in sequence. The sequence was obtained from a human donor with melanoma. CDR3 amino acids: CASSVSAKASPLHF. The CDR3 coding sequence is TGCGCCAGCAGTGTGTCGGCAAAAGCTTCACCCCTCCACTTT.